This is a list of T cell receptor beta chains from one sample in a study of Ad26.COV2.S vaccination and SARS-CoV-2 variants. Sequencing used immunoSEQ multiplex PCR; TCRdb keeps in-frame clones, though not all of them. The data hold about 390,000 clones, with 75% to 90% observed a single time. The sequencing used peripheral blood, collected in a trial of Ad26.COV2.S vaccine versus placebo. The source is a person between 18 and 60 years old who received the Ad26.COV2.S COVID-19 vaccine or a placebo. The CDR3 runs from the conserved cysteine through the conserved F or W. D genes are given only for firm matches. Part of the rows lack a size; the others show once, few, many or a class for expanded clones.

>-|TRBJ2-1|TRBV3-1/TRBV3-2|-
TGTGCCAGCAGCCAAGGCGGCCACTACAATGAGCAGTTCTTC
CASSQGGHYNEQFF
>TRBD1|TRBJ1-1|TRBV19|few
TGTGCCAGTAGTATGACCGGGACAGTTACCCGGAACACTGAAGCTTTCTTT
CASSMTGTVTRNTEAFF
>TRBD1|TRBJ1-6|TRBV7-9|-
TGTGCCAGCAGCACTCCAGGGGGCAGGAATAATTCACCCCTCCACTTT
CASSTPGGRNNSPLHF
>-|TRBJ2-5|TRBV15|-
TGTGCCACCAGCAGAGGGAAGGAGACCCAGTACTTC
CATSRGKETQYF
>-|TRBJ1-2|TRBV7-9|many
TGTGCCAGCAGCTTAGAGGGGAAGATAGTCGGGGGCTACACCTTC
CASSLEGKIVGGYTF
>-|TRBJ2-1|TRBV24-1|-
TGTGCCACCAGTGATTTGGTTGCGGGTCCCTATGAGCAGTTCTTC
CATSDLVAGPYEQFF
>TRBD2|TRBJ2-7|TRBV11-2|-
TGTGCCAGCAGGCCACTCACTAGCGGGGGTTCCTACGAGCAGTACTTC
CASRPLTSGGSYEQYF
>-|TRBJ2-3|TRBV5-1|-
TGCGCCAGCAGCTTGGCCCCTAGCGTCAGCACAGATACGCAGTATTTT
CASSLAPSVSTDTQYF
>-|TRBJ2-5|TRBV9|-
TGTGCCAGCAGCCCCCTCCAAGAGACCCAGTACTTC
CASSPLQETQYF
>-|TRBJ1-1|TRBV4-1|many
TGCGCCAGCAGCCGATCGCAACAGGTGGGGGCTGCGGCTTTCTTT
CASSRSQQVGAAAFF
>TRBD2|TRBJ2-3|TRBV5-4|-
TGTGCCAGCAGCTTGGAGGGACTAGCGGGGGGAACAGATACGCAGTATTTT
CASSLEGLAGGTDTQYF
>TRBD1|TRBJ2-7|TRBV2|few
TGTGCCAGCAGGTGGACAGGGGAGCGCGAGCAGTACTTC
CASRWTGEREQYF
>-|TRBJ1-4|TRBV6-5|-
TGTGCCAGCAGTTCAGAAGGATGGGCTAATGAAAAACTGTTTTTT
CASSSEGWANEKLFF
>-|TRBJ1-2|TRBV5-1|once
TGCGCCAGCAGCCCGGGAGGGGTGAACTATGGCTACACCTTC
CASSPGGVNYGYTF
>-|TRBJ2-3|TRBV2|-
TGTGCCAGCAGTGGGCGATTCACTACTCCAGATACGCAGTATTTT
CASSGRFTTPDTQYF
>TRBD2|TRBJ2-7|TRBV7-2|-
TGTGCCAGCAGCTTATTCGCTAGCGGGGGACCCTACGAGCAGTACTTC
CASSLFASGGPYEQYF
>-|TRBJ2-7|TRBV19|once
TGTGCCAGTAGCACTACAGGCTCCTACGAGCAGTACTTC
CASSTTGSYEQYF
>TRBD1|TRBJ2-1|TRBV5-1|-
TGCGCCAGCAGCTTGGGCAGGGGGCAGGACAATGAGCAGTTCTTC
CASSLGRGQDNEQFF